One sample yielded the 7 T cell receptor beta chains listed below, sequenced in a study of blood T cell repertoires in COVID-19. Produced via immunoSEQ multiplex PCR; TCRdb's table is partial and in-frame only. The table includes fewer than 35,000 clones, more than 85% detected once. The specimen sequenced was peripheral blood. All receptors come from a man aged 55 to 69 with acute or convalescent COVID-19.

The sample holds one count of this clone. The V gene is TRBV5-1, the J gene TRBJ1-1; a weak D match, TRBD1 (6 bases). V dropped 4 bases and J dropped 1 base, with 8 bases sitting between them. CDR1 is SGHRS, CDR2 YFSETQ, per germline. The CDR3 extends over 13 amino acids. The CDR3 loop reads CASSQQGNTEAFF. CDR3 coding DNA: TGCGCCAGCAGCCAACAGGGGAACACTGAAGCTTTCTTT.

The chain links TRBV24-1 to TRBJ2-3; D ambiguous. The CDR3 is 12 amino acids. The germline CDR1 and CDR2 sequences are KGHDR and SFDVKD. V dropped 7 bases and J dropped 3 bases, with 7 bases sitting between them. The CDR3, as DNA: TGTGCCACCAGCGGGTTGACAGATACGCAGTATTTT. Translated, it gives CATSGLTDTQYF.

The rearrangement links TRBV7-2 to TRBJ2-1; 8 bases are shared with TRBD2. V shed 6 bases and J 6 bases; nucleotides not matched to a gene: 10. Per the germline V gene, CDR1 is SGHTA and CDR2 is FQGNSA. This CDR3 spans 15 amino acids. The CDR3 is CASSYIIAGTNEQFF. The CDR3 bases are TGTGCCAGCAGTTACATAATAGCGGGGACCAATGAGCAGTTCTTC. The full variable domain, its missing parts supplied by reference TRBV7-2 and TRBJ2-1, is GAGVSQSPSNKVTEKGKDVELRCDPISGHTALYWYRQSLGQGLEFLIYFQGNSAPDKSGLPSDRFSAERTGGSVSTLTIQRTQQEDSAVYLCASSYIIAGTNEQFFGPGTRLTVL.

The chain's CDR3 is CASSLGRDSFGDEQFF. CDR3 nucleotides: TGCGCCAGCAGCTTGGGCCGGGACAGCTTTGGTGATGAGCAGTTCTTC. The rearrangement links TRBV5-1 to TRBJ2-1, with TRBD1 matching over 7 bases. CDR1 and CDR2 (germline): SGHRS, YFSETQ. This CDR3 spans 16 amino acids. The V and J ends lost 0 bases and 8 bases, in that order; junction bases with no gene match: 11. Full variable domain (remainder filled in from reference TRBV5-1 and TRBJ2-1): KAGVTQTPRYLIKTRGQQVTLSCSPISGHRSVSWYQQTPGQGLQFLFEYFSETQRNKGNFPGRFSGRQFSNSRSEMNVSTLELGDSALYLCASSLGRDSFGDEQFFGPGTRLTVL.

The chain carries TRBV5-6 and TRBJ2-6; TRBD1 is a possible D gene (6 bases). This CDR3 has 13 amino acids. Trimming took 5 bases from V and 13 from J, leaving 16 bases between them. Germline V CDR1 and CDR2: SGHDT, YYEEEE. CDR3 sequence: CASRRPGHGVLTF. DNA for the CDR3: TGTGCCAGCAGGCGCCCGGGACATGGGGTCCTGACTTTC.

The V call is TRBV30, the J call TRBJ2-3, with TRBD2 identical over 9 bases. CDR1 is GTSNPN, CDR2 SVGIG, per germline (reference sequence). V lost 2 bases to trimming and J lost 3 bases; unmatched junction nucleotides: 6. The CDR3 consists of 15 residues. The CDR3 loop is CAWSWRAGGTDTQYF. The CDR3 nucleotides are TGTGCCTGGAGTTGGAGGGCGGGGGGGACAGATACGCAGTATTTT.

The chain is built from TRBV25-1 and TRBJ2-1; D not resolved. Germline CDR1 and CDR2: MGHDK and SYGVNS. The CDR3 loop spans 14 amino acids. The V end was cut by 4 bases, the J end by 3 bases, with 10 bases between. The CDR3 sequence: CASSGVGFYNEQFF. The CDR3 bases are TGTGCCAGCAGTGGGGTCGGGTTCTACAATGAGCAGTTCTTC.